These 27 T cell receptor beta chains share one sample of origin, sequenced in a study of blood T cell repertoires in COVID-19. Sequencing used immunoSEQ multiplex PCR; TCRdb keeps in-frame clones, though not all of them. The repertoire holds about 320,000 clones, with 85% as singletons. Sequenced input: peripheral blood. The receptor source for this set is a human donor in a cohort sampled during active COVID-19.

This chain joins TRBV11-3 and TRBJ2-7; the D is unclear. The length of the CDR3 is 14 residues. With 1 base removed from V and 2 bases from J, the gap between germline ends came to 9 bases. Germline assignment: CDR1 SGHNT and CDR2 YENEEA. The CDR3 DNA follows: TGTGCCAGCAGCTTAGCGTCAGGCACCTACGAGCAGTACTTC. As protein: CASSLASGTYEQYF.

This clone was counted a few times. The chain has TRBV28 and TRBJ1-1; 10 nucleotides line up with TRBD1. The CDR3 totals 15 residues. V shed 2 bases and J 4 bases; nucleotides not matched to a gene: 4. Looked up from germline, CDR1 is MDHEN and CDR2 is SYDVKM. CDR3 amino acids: CASSLGGQGTTEAFF. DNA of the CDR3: TGTGCCAGCAGTTTAGGGGGACAGGGGACCACTGAAGCTTTCTTT.

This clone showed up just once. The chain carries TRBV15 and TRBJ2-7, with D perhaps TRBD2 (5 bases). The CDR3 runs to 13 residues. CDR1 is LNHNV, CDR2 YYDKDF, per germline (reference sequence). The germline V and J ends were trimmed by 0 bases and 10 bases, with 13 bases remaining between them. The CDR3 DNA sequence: TGTGCCACCAGCAGAGATCTGGACTTTGATCAGTACTTC. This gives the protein CATSRDLDFDQYF.

The CDR3 protein is CASSIGRDSSEAFF. CDR3 DNA: TGTGCCAGTAGTATAGGGCGGGACAGCTCTGAAGCTTTCTTT. J is TRBJ1-1 and V is TRBV19; the match to TRBD1 covers 7 bases. Trimming cost V 1 base and J 6 bases; bases outside gene matches: 5. Germline CDR1 LNHDA, CDR2 SQIVND (reference sequence). This CDR3 spans 14 amino acids.

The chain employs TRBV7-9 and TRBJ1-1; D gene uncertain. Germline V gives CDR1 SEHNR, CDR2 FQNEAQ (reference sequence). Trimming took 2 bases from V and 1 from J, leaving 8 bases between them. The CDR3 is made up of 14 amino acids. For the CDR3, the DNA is TGTGCCAGCAGCTTACCATTTCAGAACACTGAAGCTTTCTTT. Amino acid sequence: CASSLPFQNTEAFF.

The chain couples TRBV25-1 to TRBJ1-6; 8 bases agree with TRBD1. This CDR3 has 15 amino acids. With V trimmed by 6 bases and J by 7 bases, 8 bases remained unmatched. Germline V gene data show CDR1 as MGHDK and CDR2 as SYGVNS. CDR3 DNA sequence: TGTGCCAGCAGCCCCATGGACAGGGACAATTCACCCCTCCACTTT. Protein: CASSPMDRDNSPLHF.

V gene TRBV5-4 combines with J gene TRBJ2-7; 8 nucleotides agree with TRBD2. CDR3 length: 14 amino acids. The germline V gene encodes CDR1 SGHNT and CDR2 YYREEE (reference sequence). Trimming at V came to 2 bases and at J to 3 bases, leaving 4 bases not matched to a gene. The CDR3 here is CASSLAGDFYEQYF. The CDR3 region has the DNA TGTGCCAGCAGCTTAGCGGGGGATTTCTACGAGCAGTACTTC.

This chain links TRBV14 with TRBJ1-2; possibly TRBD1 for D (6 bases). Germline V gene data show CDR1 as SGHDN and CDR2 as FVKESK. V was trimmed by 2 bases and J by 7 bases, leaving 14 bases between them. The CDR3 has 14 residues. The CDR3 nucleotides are TGTGCCAGCAGCCAAAACAGGGTGGTGTCTGGCTACACCTTC. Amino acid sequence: CASSQNRVVSGYTF.

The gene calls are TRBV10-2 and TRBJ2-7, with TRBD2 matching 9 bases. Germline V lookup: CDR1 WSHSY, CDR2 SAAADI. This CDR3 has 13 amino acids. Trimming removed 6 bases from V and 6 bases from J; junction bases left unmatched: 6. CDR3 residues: CASRAGTSPEQYF. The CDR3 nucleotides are TGCGCCAGCAGAGCCGGGACTAGCCCCGAGCAGTACTTC.

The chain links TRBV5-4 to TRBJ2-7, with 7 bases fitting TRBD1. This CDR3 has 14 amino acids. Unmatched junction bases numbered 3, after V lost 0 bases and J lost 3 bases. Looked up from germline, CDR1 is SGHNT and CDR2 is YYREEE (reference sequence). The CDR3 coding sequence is TGTGCCAGCAGCTTGGGGCAGGGGGACTACGAGCAGTACTTC. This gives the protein CASSLGQGDYEQYF.

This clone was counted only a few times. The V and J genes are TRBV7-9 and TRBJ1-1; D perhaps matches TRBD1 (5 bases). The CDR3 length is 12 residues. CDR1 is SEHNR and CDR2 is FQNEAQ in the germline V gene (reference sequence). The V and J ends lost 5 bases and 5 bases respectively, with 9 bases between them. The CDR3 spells CASSPQGTEAFF. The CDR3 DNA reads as TGTGCCAGCAGCCCCCAGGGTACTGAAGCTTTCTTT.

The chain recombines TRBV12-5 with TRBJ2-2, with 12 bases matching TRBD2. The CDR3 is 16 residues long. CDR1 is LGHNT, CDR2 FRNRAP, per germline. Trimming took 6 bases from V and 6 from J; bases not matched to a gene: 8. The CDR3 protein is CASGIKLAGGSGELFF. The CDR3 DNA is TGTGCTAGTGGAATTAAACTAGCGGGGGGATCCGGGGAGCTGTTTTTT.

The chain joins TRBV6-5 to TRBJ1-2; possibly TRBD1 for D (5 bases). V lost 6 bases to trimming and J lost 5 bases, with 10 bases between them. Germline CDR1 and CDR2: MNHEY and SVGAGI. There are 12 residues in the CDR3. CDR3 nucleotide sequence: TGTGCCAGCAGGGGAGGGGATTATGGCTACACCTTC. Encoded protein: CASRGGDYGYTF.

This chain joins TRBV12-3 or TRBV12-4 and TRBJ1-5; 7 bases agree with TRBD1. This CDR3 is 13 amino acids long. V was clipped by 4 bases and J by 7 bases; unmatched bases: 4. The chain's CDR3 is CASSWDSQQPQHF. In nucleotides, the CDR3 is TGTGCCAGCAGTTGGGACAGTCAGCAGCCCCAGCATTTT.

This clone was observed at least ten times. The CDR3, as DNA: TGTGCCAGCAGTTTATTGGGGGGTACGAACTATGGCTACACCTTC. Protein: CASSLLGGTNYGYTF. The rearrangement uses TRBV27 and TRBJ1-2; a weak D match, TRBD1 (5 bases). This CDR3 has 15 residues. V lost 1 base and J 2 bases, leaving 11 bases between the germline ends. Germline CDR1 is MNHEY and CDR2 is SMNVEV (reference sequence).

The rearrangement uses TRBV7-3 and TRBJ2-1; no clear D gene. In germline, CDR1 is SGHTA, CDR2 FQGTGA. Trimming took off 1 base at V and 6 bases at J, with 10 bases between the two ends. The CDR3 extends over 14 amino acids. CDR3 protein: CASSLMSGGNEQFF. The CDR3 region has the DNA TGTGCCAGCAGCTTAATGAGTGGCGGCAATGAGCAGTTCTTC.

The CDR3 protein is CAWTRQGASGYTF. In DNA, the CDR3 is TGTGCCTGGACCCGACAGGGGGCGAGCGGCTACACCTTC. J is TRBJ1-2 and V is TRBV30; TRBD1 matches at 10 bases. From germline, CDR1 is GTSNPN and CDR2 SVGIG (reference sequence). Trimming cost V 4 bases and J 8 bases; bases outside gene matches: 7. The length of the CDR3 is 13 residues.

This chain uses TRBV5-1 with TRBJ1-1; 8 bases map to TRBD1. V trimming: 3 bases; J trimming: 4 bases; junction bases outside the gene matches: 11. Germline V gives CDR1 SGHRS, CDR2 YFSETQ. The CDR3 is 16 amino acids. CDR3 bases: TGCGCCAGCAGCTGGGGACAGGAGAACTTGGGCACTGAAGCTTTCTTT. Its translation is CASSWGQENLGTEAFF.

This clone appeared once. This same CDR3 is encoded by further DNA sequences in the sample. The CDR3 region has the DNA TGTGCCAGCAGCCAAGACCTTAGAGGTACGCAGTATTTT. Its translation: CASSQDLRGTQYF. The J gene is TRBJ2-3, the V gene TRBV3-1 (or the pseudogene TRBV3-2); the D is unclear. Trimming cost V 0 bases and J 8 bases, with 9 bases left between them. From germline, CDR1 is LGHDT and CDR2 YNNKEL (reference sequence). CDR3 length: 13 amino acids.

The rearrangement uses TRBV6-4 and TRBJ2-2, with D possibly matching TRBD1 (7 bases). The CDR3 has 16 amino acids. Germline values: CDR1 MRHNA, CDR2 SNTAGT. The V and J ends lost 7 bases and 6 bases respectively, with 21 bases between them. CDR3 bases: TGTGCCAGCAACCGATGGGTGGAGGGGGCGGCCGGGGAGCTGTTTTTT. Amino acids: CASNRWVEGAAGELFF.

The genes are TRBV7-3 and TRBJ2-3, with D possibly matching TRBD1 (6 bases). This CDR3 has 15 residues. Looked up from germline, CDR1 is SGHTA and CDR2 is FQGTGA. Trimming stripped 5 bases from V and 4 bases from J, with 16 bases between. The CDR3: CASSPRQEGADTQYF. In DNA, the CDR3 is TGTGCCAGCAGCCCCAGACAGGAAGGGGCAGATACGCAGTATTTT.

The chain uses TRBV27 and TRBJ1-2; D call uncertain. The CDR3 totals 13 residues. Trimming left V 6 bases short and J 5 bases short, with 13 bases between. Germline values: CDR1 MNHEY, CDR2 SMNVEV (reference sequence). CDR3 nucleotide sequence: TGTGCCAGCAGAAAGAGTCCTGTTTATGGCTACACCTTC. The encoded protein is CASRKSPVYGYTF.

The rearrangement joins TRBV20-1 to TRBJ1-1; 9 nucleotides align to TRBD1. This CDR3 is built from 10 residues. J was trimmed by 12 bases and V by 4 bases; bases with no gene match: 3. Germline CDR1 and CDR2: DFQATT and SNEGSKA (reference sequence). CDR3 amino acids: CSAKGQGTFF. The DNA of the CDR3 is TGCAGTGCTAAAGGACAGGGGACTTTCTTT.

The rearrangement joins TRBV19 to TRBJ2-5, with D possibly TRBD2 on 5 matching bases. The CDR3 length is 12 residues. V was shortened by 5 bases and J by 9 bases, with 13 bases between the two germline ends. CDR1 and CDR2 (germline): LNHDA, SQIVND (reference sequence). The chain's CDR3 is CASSPIGAAQYF. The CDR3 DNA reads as TGTGCCAGTAGTCCGATTGGAGCGGCCCAGTACTTC.

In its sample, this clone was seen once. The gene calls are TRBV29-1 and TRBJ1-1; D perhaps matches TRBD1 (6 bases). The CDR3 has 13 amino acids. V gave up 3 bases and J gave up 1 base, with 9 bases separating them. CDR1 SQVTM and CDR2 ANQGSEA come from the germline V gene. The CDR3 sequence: CSVEVGGNTEAFF. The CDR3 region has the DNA TGCAGCGTTGAGGTAGGGGGGAACACTGAAGCTTTCTTT.

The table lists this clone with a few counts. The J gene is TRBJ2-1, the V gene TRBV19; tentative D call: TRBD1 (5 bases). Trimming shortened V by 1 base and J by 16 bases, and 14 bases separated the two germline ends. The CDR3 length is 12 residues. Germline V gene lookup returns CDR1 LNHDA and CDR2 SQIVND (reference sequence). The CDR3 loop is CASSIVQGVLFF. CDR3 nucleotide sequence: TGTGCCAGTAGTATAGTTCAAGGGGTATTATTCTTC.

CDR3 sequence: CASTRQGSYGYTF. The CDR3 coding sequence is TGTGCCAGCACCAGACAGGGGAGCTATGGCTACACCTTC. The chain carries TRBV6-5 and TRBJ1-2, with TRBD1 matching over 8 bases. Germline CDR1 and CDR2: MNHEY and SVGAGI. Trimming removed 7 bases from V and 4 bases from J; junction bases left unmatched: 5. CDR3 length: 13 residues.